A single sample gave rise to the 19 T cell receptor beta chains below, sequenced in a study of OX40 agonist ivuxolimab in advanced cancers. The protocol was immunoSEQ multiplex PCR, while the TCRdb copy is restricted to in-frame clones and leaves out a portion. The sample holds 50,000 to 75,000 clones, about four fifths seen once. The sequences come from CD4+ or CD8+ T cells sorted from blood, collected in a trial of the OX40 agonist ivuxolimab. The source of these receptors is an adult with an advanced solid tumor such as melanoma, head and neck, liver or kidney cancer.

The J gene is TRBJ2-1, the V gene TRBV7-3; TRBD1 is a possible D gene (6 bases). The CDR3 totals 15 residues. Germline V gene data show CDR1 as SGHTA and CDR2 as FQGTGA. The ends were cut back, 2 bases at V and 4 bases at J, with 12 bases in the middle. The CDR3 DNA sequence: TGTGCCAGCAGCTTACTAGGGGGTGAATACAATGAGCAGTTCTTC. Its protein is CASSLLGGEYNEQFF.

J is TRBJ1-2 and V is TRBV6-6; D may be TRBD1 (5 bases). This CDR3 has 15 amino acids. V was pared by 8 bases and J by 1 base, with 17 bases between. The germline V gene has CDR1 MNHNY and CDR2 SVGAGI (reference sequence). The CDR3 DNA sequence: TGTGCCAGCGTATTTCGCTCGACAGATAACTATGGCTACACCTTC. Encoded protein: CASVFRSTDNYGYTF.

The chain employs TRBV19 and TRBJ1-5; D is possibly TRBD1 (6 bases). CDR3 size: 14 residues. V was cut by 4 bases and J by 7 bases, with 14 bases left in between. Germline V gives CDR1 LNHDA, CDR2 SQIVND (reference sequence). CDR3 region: CASSKLTGRQPQHF. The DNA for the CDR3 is TGTGCCAGTAGTAAACTTACAGGGAGGCAGCCCCAGCATTTT.

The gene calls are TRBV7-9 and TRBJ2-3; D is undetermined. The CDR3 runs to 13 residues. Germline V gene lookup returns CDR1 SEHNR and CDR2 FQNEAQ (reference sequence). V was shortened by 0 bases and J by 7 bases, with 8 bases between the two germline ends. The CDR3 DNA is TGTGCCAGCAGCTTAGCGTCGGCTAATACGCAGTATTTT. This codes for CASSLASANTQYF.

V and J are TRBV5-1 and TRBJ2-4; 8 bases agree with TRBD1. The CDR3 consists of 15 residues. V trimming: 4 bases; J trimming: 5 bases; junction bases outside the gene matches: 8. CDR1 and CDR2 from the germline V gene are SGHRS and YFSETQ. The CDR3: CASSAWTGPQNIQYF. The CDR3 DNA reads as TGCGCCAGCAGCGCCTGGACAGGGCCCCAAAACATTCAGTACTTC.

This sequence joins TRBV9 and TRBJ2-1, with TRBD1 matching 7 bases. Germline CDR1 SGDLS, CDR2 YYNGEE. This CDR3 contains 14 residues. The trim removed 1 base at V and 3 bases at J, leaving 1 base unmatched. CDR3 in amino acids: CASSVSGGYNEQFF. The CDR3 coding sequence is TGTGCCAGCAGCGTATCAGGGGGCTACAATGAGCAGTTCTTC.

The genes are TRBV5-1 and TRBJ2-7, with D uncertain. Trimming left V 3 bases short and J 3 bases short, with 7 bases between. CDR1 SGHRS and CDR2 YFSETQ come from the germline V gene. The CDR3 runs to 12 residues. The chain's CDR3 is CASSSGNYEQYF. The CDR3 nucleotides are TGCGCCAGCAGCTCCGGCAACTACGAGCAGTACTTC.

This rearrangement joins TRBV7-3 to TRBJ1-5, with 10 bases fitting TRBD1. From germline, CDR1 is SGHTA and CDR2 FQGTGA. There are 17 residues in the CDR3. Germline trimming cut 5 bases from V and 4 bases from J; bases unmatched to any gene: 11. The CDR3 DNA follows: TGTGCCAGCAGCCCCTTTCGGGACAGGGGTGGTAATCAGCCCCAGCATTTT. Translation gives CASSPFRDRGGNQPQHF.

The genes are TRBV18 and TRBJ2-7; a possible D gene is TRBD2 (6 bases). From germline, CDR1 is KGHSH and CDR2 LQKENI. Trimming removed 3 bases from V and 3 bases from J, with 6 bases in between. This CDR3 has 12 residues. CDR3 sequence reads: CASSPGLYEQYF. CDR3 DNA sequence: TGTGCCAGCTCACCGGGACTCTACGAGCAGTACTTC.

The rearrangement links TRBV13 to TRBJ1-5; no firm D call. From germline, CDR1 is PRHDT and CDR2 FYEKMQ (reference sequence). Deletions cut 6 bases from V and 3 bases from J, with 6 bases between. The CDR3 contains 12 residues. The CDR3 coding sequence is TGTGCCAGCAGGATCCCCAATCAGCCCCAGCATTTT. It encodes CASRIPNQPQHF.

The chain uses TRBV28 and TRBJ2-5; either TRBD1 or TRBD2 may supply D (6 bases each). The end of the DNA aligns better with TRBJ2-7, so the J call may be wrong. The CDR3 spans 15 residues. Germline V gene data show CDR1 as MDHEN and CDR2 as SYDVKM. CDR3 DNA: TGTGCTACAAACACTAGGGGGGAAGGGGCCTACGAGCAGTACTTC. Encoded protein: CATNTRGEGAYEQYF.

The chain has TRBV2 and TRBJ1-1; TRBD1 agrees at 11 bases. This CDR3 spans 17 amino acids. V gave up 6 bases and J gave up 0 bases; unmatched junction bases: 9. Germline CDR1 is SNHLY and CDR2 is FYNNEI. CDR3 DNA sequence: TGTGCCAGCAGCAACTCTGGGACAGGGGGGATGAACACTGAAGCTTTCTTT. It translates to CASSNSGTGGMNTEAFF. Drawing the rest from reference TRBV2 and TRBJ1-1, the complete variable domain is EPEVTQTPSHQVTQMGQEVILRCVPISNHLYFYWYRQILGQKVEFLVSFYNNEISEKSEIFDDQFSVERPDGSNFTLKIRSTKLEDSAMYFCASSNSGTGGMNTEAFFGQGTRLTVV.

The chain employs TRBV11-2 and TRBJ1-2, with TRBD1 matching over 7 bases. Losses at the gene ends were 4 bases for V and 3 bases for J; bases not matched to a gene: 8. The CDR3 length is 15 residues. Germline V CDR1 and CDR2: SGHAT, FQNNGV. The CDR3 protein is CASSSYRGWDYGYTF. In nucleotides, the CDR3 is TGTGCCAGCAGCTCCTACAGGGGTTGGGACTATGGCTACACCTTC.

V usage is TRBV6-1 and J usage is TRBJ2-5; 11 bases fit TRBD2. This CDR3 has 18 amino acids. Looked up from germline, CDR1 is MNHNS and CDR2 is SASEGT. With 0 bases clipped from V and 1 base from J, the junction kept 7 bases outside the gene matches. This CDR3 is CASSEAPGLAGTQETQYF. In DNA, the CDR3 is TGTGCCAGCAGTGAAGCGCCTGGACTAGCGGGCACCCAAGAGACCCAGTACTTC.

CDR3 DNA: TGTGCCAGCAGTTCCGGGACTAGCGGCCACACCGGGGAGCTGTTTTTT. Translation: CASSSGTSGHTGELFF. This chain connects TRBV11-1 to TRBJ2-2; 11 bases line up with TRBD2. Germline V gene lookup returns CDR1 SGHAT and CDR2 FQDESV (reference sequence). This CDR3 is built from 16 residues. The V and J ends lost 6 bases and 3 bases, in that order; junction bases with no gene match: 6.

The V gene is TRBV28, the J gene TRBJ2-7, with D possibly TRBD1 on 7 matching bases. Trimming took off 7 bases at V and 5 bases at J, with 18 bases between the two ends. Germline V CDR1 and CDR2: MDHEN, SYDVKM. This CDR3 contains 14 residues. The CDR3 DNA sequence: TGTGCCAGCACCCGGGCGGGGACAGTCCACGAGCAGTACTTC. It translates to CASTRAGTVHEQYF.

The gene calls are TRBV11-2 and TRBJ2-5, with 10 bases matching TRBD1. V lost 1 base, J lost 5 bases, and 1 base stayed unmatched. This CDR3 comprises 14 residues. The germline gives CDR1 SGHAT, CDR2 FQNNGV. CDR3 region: CASSLGDRGETQYF. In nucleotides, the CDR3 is TGTGCCAGCAGCTTAGGGGACAGGGGTGAGACCCAGTACTTC. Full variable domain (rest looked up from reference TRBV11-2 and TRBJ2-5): EAGVAQSPRYKIIEKRQSVAFWCNPISGHATLYWYQQILGQGPKLLIQFQNNGVVDDSQLPKDRFSAERLKGVDSTLKIQPAKLEDSAVYLCASSLGDRGETQYFGPGTRLLVL.

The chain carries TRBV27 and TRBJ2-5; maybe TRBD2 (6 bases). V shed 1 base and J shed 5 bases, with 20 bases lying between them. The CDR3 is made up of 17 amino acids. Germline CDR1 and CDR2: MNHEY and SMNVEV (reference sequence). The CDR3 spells CASSLYDGGTLGETQYF. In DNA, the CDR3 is TGTGCCAGCAGTTTATACGACGGCGGGACGCTTGGGGAGACCCAGTACTTC.

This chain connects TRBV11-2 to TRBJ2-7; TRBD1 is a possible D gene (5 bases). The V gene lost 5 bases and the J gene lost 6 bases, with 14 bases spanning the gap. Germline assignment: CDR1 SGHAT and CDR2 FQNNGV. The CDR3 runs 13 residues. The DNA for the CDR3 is TGTGCCAGCAGCCGTATACAGGCCGGCGAGCAGTACTTC. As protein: CASSRIQAGEQYF.